This TCR beta chain was observed in a study of OX40 agonist ivuxolimab in advanced cancers. Sequencing used immunoSEQ multiplex PCR; TCRdb keeps in-frame clones, though not all of them. This table has under 20,000 clones, 70% to 90% appearing once. This receptor was taken from an adult with an advanced solid tumor such as melanoma, head and neck, liver or kidney cancer. Material: CD4+ or CD8+ T cells sorted from blood, obtained in a trial of the OX40 agonist ivuxolimab.

The CDR3 here is CASSLGGLGNIQYF. CDR3 in DNA: TGTGCCAGCAGCTTGGGGGGGCTTGGAAACATTCAGTACTTC. The V and J genes are TRBV5-6 and TRBJ2-4; TRBD1 might be the D (6 bases). V was shortened by 0 bases and J by 6 bases, with 10 bases between the two germline ends. The CDR3 sequence is 14 residues long. CDR1 and CDR2 from the germline V gene are SGHDT and YYEEEE.